The clone carrying this TCR beta chain was counted only a few times. Measured with immunoSEQ multiplex PCR; TCRdb has only the in-frame clones, and not every one. The sample holds around 180,000 clones, 86% seen once. The CDR3 totals 13 residues. From germline, CDR1 is MDHEN and CDR2 SYDVKM. V gave up 7 bases and J gave up 0 bases, with 9 bases separating them. These data come from a study of blood T cell repertoires in COVID-19. At the level of the study: COVID-19 samples, acute and convalescent, were from the United States, Italy and Spain. Sources were T cells, B-cell-depleted T cells, or PBMCs; the material itself was cDNA or gDNA.

Sequences were obtained from peripheral blood. The source of this sequence is a woman in her thirties with active or convalescent COVID-19. V and J are TRBV28 and TRBJ2-5; D perhaps matches TRBD2 (5 bases). The CDR3 sequence: CASNRGNQETQYF. The CDR3 region has the DNA TGTGCCAGCAATCGGGGTAACCAAGAGACCCAGTACTTC.